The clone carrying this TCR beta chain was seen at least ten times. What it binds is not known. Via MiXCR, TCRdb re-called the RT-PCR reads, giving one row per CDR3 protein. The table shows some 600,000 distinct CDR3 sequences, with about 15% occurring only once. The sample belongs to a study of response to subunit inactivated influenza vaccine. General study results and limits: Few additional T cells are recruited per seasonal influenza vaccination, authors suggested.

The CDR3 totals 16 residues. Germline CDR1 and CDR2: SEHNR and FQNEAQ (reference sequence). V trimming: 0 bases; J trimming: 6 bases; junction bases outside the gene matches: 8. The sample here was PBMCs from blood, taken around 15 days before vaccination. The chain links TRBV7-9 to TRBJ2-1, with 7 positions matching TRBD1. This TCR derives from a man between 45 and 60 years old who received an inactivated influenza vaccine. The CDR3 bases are TGTGCCAGCAGCTTAGCCAGGACAGGCAAGGGCAATGAGCAGTTCTTC. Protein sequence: CASSLARTGKGNEQFF.